These T cell receptor beta chains were read from a single sample in a study of beta chain features in type 1 diabetes. The protocol was immunoSEQ multiplex PCR, while the TCRdb copy is restricted to in-frame clones and leaves out a portion. The table has roughly 150,000 clones, around 9.7% seen once. Sequenced input: central memory CD4+ T cells from blood. All receptors come from a woman aged 30 to 39 with type 1 diabetes. Each CDR3 is given with its conserved first and last residue. D genes are given only for firm matches. Expanded clones are given a class, and other clones once, few, many or no size at all.

CDR3: CAWSTSHLSYNEQFF
DNA: TGTGCCTGGTCTACTAGTCACCTCTCCTACAATGAGCAGTTCTTC
D: -
size: few
V: TRBV30
J: TRBJ2-1
length: 15

CDR3: CASSDPRQGLYTF
DNA: TGTGCCAGCAGTGACCCTAGACAGGGGCTCTACACCTTC
D: TRBD1
size: -
V: TRBV25-1
J: TRBJ1-2
length: 13

CDR3: CASSATGGANTEAFF
DNA: TGTGCCAGCAGCGCGACAGGGGGCGCAAACACTGAAGCTTTCTTT
D: TRBD1
size: few
V: TRBV13
J: TRBJ1-1
length: 15

CDR3: CASGGTAYEQYF
DNA: TGTGCCAGTGGAGGGACAGCCTACGAGCAGTACTTC
D: -
size: -
V: TRBV7-8
J: TRBJ2-7
length: 12

CDR3: CASSSNTGTSGGETQYF
DNA: TGTGCCAGTAGTTCAAATACCGGGACTAGCGGTGGTGAGACCCAGTACTTC
D: TRBD2
size: -
V: TRBV19
J: TRBJ2-5
length: 17

CDR3: CASSVKGTLNTGELFF
DNA: TGTGCCAGCAGCGTAAAAGGGACACTAAACACCGGGGAGCTGTTTTTT
D: -
size: -
V: TRBV9
J: TRBJ2-2
length: 16

CDR3: CASSENAVIQPQHF
DNA: TGTGCCAGCAGTGAAAACGCAGTTATTCAGCCCCAGCATTTT
D: -
size: -
V: TRBV6-1
J: TRBJ1-5
length: 14

CDR3: CAWRLSQTETQYF
DNA: TGTGCCTGGAGACTAAGTCAAACAGAGACCCAGTACTTC
D: -
size: -
V: TRBV30
J: TRBJ2-5
length: 13

CDR3: CASSPSPLAGAGSGANVLTF
DNA: TGTGCCAGCTCACCTTCACCCTTAGCGGGAGCGGGATCTGGGGCCAACGTCCTGACTTTC
D: TRBD2
size: -
V: TRBV18
J: TRBJ2-6
length: 20

CDR3: CASSLGLAGTDEQFF
DNA: TGTGCCAGCAGTTTAGGACTAGCGGGAACCGATGAGCAGTTCTTC
D: TRBD2
size: -
V: TRBV28
J: TRBJ2-1
length: 15

CDR3: CASSLGPHQPQHF
DNA: TGTGCCAGCAGCTTAGGCCCTCATCAGCCCCAGCATTTT
D: -
size: few
V: TRBV13
J: TRBJ1-5
length: 13

CDR3: CSVQGYNEQFF
DNA: TGCAGCGTACAGGGCTACAATGAGCAGTTCTTC
D: -
size: few
V: TRBV29-1
J: TRBJ2-1
length: 11

CDR3: CASSGGWGTSNQPQHF
DNA: TGTGCCAGCAGCGGGGGGTGGGGAACAAGCAATCAGCCCCAGCATTTT
D: -
size: -
V: TRBV21-1
J: TRBJ1-5
length: 16

CDR3: CASSLVPSGRATYIQYF
DNA: TGTGCCAGCAGCTTGGTCCCTAGCGGGAGGGCTACGTACATTCAGTACTTC
D: TRBD2
size: -
V: TRBV5-4
J: TRBJ2-4
length: 17

CDR3: CASNLAGGQETQYF
DNA: TGTGCCAGCAACCTAGCGGGAGGTCAAGAGACCCAGTACTTC
D: TRBD2
size: few
V: TRBV2
J: TRBJ2-5
length: 14

CDR3: CASSSPGGSGELFF
DNA: TGTGCCAGCAGTTCCCCGGGTGGATCCGGGGAGCTGTTTTTT
D: -
size: -
V: TRBV2
J: TRBJ2-2
length: 14

CDR3: CASSSQWTSGSTDTQYF
DNA: TGTGCCAGCAGCTCACAATGGACTAGCGGGAGCACAGATACGCAGTATTTT
D: TRBD2
size: few
V: TRBV7-9
J: TRBJ2-3
length: 17

CDR3: CASSLLRLRGSYYEQYF
DNA: TGTGCCAGCAGCTTACTCCGTCTACGAGGGAGTTATTACGAGCAGTACTTC
D: -
size: -
V: TRBV13
J: TRBJ2-7
length: 17

CDR3: CASSFPPGTGQWGYTF
DNA: TGTGCCAGCAGTTTCCCTCCCGGGACAGGCCAGTGGGGCTACACCTTC
D: TRBD1
size: -
V: TRBV28
J: TRBJ1-2
length: 16

CDR3: CASSGAGGAGNEQYF
DNA: TGTGCCAGCAGCGGAGCAGGGGGCGCGGGGAACGAGCAGTACTTC
D: TRBD1
size: -
V: TRBV5-6
J: TRBJ2-7
length: 15

CDR3: CASSLTSGRDTQYF
DNA: TGTGCCAGCAGCTTAACTAGCGGGAGAGATACGCAGTATTTT
D: TRBD2
size: -
V: TRBV7-3
J: TRBJ2-3
length: 14

CDR3: CASSQGQDDEKLFF
DNA: TGTGCCAGCAGCCAGGGACAGGACGACGAAAAACTGTTTTTT
D: TRBD1
size: -
V: TRBV5-4
J: TRBJ1-4
length: 14

CDR3: CASSLRLGSSYNEQFF
DNA: TGTGCCAGCAGCCTCCGACTGGGTAGCTCCTACAATGAGCAGTTCTTC
D: -
size: -
V: TRBV11-2
J: TRBJ2-1
length: 16

CDR3: CASSQDRNQPQHF
DNA: TGTGCCAGCAGCCAGGACAGAAATCAGCCCCAGCATTTT
D: -
size: few
V: TRBV5-4
J: TRBJ1-5
length: 13

CDR3: CASSPSSRPRAFF
DNA: TGTGCCAGCAGCCCGAGCTCGAGGCCACGGGCTTTCTTT
D: -
size: -
V: TRBV7-9
J: TRBJ1-1
length: 13

CDR3: CASSWTDANEKLFF
DNA: TGTGCCAGCTCATGGACAGACGCTAATGAAAAACTGTTTTTT
D: -
size: -
V: TRBV18
J: TRBJ1-4
length: 14

CDR3: CASSDVRSNEQFF
DNA: TGTGCCAGCAGTGACGTTAGGAGTAATGAGCAGTTCTTC
D: -
size: -
V: TRBV25-1
J: TRBJ2-1
length: 13

CDR3: CASSLARRLANEQFF
DNA: TGTGCCAGCAGCTTAGCGAGGCGACTAGCCAATGAGCAGTTCTTC
D: TRBD2
size: -
V: TRBV7-9
J: TRBJ2-1
length: 15

CDR3: CASSETGFGYGYTF
DNA: TGTGCCAGCAGCGAGACAGGGTTTGGCTATGGCTACACCTTC
D: TRBD1
size: few
V: TRBV11-2
J: TRBJ1-2
length: 14

CDR3: CSVEMPLGQQYF
DNA: TGCAGCGTTGAAATGCCCTTGGGGCAGCAGTACTTC
D: -
size: -
V: TRBV29-1
J: TRBJ2-7
length: 12